The 7 T cell receptor beta chains below come from one sample, sequenced in a study of blood T cell repertoires in COVID-19. Generated by immunoSEQ multiplex PCR, the TCRdb table keeps only in-frame clones and is missing some. The sample lists approximately 200,000 clones, 65% to 85% occurring once. The source material was peripheral blood. The source of these receptors is a woman aged 30 to 39 who had recovered from COVID-19.

This sequence joins TRBV27 and TRBJ1-2; no reliable D call. Germline V gene data show CDR1 as MNHEY and CDR2 as SMNVEV (reference sequence). The CDR3 totals 14 residues. Trimming cost V 2 bases and J 8 bases, with 15 bases left between them. CDR3 coding DNA: TGTGCCAGCAGTTTAAATCGAGGAATTCAGGGCTACACCTTC. It is translated as CASSLNRGIQGYTF.

This chain uses TRBV19 with TRBJ2-7; TRBD1 might be the D (5 bases). With 5 bases removed from V and 3 bases from J, the gap between germline ends came to 14 bases. Per the germline V gene, CDR1 is LNHDA and CDR2 is SQIVND (reference sequence). This CDR3 is 14 amino acids long. In DNA form, the CDR3 reads TGTGCCAGTAGTCAAAAACAGGTTTACTACGAGCAGTACTTC. This gives the protein CASSQKQVYYEQYF.

The genes are TRBV3-1 (or the pseudogene TRBV3-2) and TRBJ1-1; TRBD1 might be the D (6 bases). Germline V lookup: CDR1 LGHDT, CDR2 YNNKEL (reference sequence). This CDR3 has 16 amino acids. V lost 3 bases, J lost 1 base, and 15 bases lay in between. The CDR3 nucleotides read TGTGCCAGCAGCCAGCTCGGGAGGGGGGGGAACACTGAAGCTTTCTTT. This encodes CASSQLGRGGNTEAFF.

The genes are TRBV20-1 and TRBJ2-7; D is uncertain. The CDR3 spans 13 residues. Germline CDR1 and CDR2: DFQATT and SNEGSKA (reference sequence). V was trimmed by 4 bases and J by 0 bases, leaving 10 bases between them. The CDR3 loop reads CSANDRDSYEQYF. DNA for the CDR3: TGCAGTGCTAATGACCGCGACTCCTACGAGCAGTACTTC.

The chain carries TRBV4-2 and TRBJ2-7, with D perhaps matching TRBD2 (5 bases). This CDR3 is 13 amino acids long. Germline CDR1 and CDR2: LGHNA and YNFKEQ. Between the trimmed V and J ends, which lost 4 bases and 3 bases, there was a span of 10 bases. DNA for the CDR3: TGTGCCAGCAGCCCACTAGTCGGCTACGAGCAGTACTTC. As protein: CASSPLVGYEQYF.

This clone was seen just once. CDR3 bases: TGCGCCAGCAGCTCGGGGGGTAGCGCAGCCGAGCAGTACTTC. Translating it yields CASSSGGSAAEQYF. The chain carries TRBV5-1 and TRBJ2-7; 7 positions agree with TRBD2. Germline V gene data show CDR1 as SGHRS and CDR2 as YFSETQ. The CDR3 has 14 residues. Germline trimming cut 3 bases from V and 6 bases from J; bases unmatched to any gene: 9. The full variable domain, in which reference TRBV5-1 and TRBJ2-7 provide the parts outside the CDR3, is KAGVTQTPRYLIKTRGQQVTLSCSPISGHRSVSWYQQTPGQGLQFLFEYFSETQRNKGNFPGRFSGRQFSNSRSEMNVSTLELGDSALYLCASSSGGSAAEQYFGPGTRLTVT.

The chain employs TRBV28 and TRBJ1-1, with 7 bases fitting TRBD1. The germline CDR1 and CDR2 sequences are MDHEN and SYDVKM. This CDR3 contains 11 residues. The V and J ends lost 7 bases and 8 bases, in that order; junction bases with no gene match: 4. CDR3 region: CASTRTGEAFF. DNA of the CDR3: TGTGCCAGCACCCGGACAGGAGAAGCTTTCTTT.